The 31 T cell receptor beta chains below were found in one sample sequenced in a study of control samples from healthy donors and cancer patients. This table comes from immunoSEQ multiplex PCR, and its TCRdb copy is limited to in-frame clones, with some not included. The data contain tens of thousands of clones, roughly 90% of them singletons. Sequences were obtained from blood. These receptor sequences come from a woman aged 70-85 years in good health.

The rearrangement links TRBV10-3 to TRBJ1-1; 8 nucleotides line up with TRBD1. From germline, CDR1 is ENHRY and CDR2 SYGVKD. The CDR3 sequence is 12 residues long. The ends lost 6 bases at V and 4 bases at J; junction bases unmatched: 1. CDR3 residues: CAIRDRVTEAFF. The CDR3, as DNA: TGTGCCATCAGGGACAGGGTCACTGAAGCTTTCTTT.

This chain connects TRBV7-9 to TRBJ1-1; D not resolved. The germline V and J ends were trimmed by 1 base and 7 bases, with 7 bases remaining between them. This CDR3 is built from 12 residues. Germline values: CDR1 SEHNR, CDR2 FQNEAQ (reference sequence). As DNA, the CDR3 is TGTGCCAGCAGCTTAGGGGATGTTGAAGCTTTCTTT. It yields the protein CASSLGDVEAFF.

This chain connects TRBV6-5 to TRBJ1-5; D perhaps matches TRBD1 (6 bases). Trimming took 2 bases from V and 6 from J, leaving 11 bases between them. This CDR3 spans 14 amino acids. Germline CDR1 reads MNHEY; CDR2 reads SVGAGI. This chain's CDR3 is CASSYQGTVQPQHF. The CDR3 DNA reads as TGTGCCAGCAGTTACCAGGGGACGGTTCAGCCCCAGCATTTT.

This clone has a single count. This specimen includes other DNA sequences encoding the same CDR3. The gene calls are TRBV29-1 and TRBJ2-3, with 10 bases aligning to TRBD2. The CDR3 loop spans 13 amino acids. The V gene end was trimmed by 4 bases and the J gene end by 6 bases; junction bases not matched to a gene: 4. Germline values: CDR1 SQVTM, CDR2 ANQGSEA. The CDR3 sequence: CSVVSGRTDTQYF. The CDR3 region has the DNA TGCAGCGTTGTTAGCGGGAGGACGGATACGCAGTATTTT.

This clone showed up many times. The J gene is TRBJ1-1, the V gene TRBV6-4, with D possibly being TRBD1 (5 bases). Trimming cost V 5 bases and J 0 bases, with 10 bases left between them. The CDR3 length is 14 residues. Germline V gene data show CDR1 as MRHNA and CDR2 as SNTAGT. CDR3 residues: CASSPGGVNTEAFF. The CDR3 DNA reads as TGTGCCAGCAGTCCCGGGGGGGTGAACACTGAAGCTTTCTTT.

The chain has TRBV15 and TRBJ1-2; D gene uncertain. V lost 4 bases to trimming and J lost 7 bases, with 16 bases between them. This CDR3 region has 14 residues. Germline V gives CDR1 LNHNV, CDR2 YYDKDF (reference sequence). The CDR3 DNA reads as TGTGCCACCAGCACCCCGCACTTAGACCTTGGCTACACCTTC. Translation: CATSTPHLDLGYTF.

The chain has TRBV5-6 and TRBJ1-2; the D is unclear. Germline CDR1 is SGHDT and CDR2 is YYEEEE. Trimming removed 0 bases at V and 8 bases at J, with 14 bases between. The CDR3 is made up of 14 amino acids. CDR3 protein: CASSLASPEQGYTF. CDR3 DNA sequence: TGTGCCAGCAGCTTGGCCTCGCCGGAGCAGGGCTACACCTTC.

The genes are TRBV18 and TRBJ2-5; D remains ambiguous. In germline, CDR1 is KGHSH, CDR2 LQKENI. The CDR3 extends over 13 amino acids. Trimming left V 0 bases short and J 3 bases short, with 5 bases between. As DNA, the CDR3 is TGTGCCAGCTCACCACCTGGAAAAGAGACCCAGTACTTC. It is translated as CASSPPGKETQYF.

V and J are TRBV18 and TRBJ1-1, with D unresolved. The CDR3 contains 15 residues. Between the trimmed V and J ends, which lost 1 base and 0 bases, there was a span of 9 bases. Germline V gene sequence: CDR1 KGHSH, CDR2 LQKENI. As DNA, the CDR3 is TGTGCCAGCTCACCACAGAACATTATGAACACTGAAGCTTTCTTT. It yields the protein CASSPQNIMNTEAFF.

This clone was detected only a few times. CDR3 residues: CAIRGQGTGELFF. The CDR3 nucleotides are TGTGCCATCAGGGGACAGGGGACCGGGGAGCTGTTTTTT. The chain employs TRBV10-3 and TRBJ2-2; 10 positions agree with TRBD1. V dropped 6 bases and J dropped 5; count of bases not matched to a gene: 0. This CDR3 has 13 residues. Germline values: CDR1 ENHRY, CDR2 SYGVKD.

This rearrangement joins TRBV11-3 to TRBJ1-1; TRBD1 might be the D (5 bases). Germline CDR1 reads SGHNT; CDR2 reads YENEEA. This CDR3 spans 13 amino acids. V dropped 5 bases and J dropped 6 bases, with 13 bases sitting between them. CDR3 DNA sequence: TGTGCCAGCAGCCCTCGAGGGGTAGCTGAAGCTTTCTTT. Its protein product is CASSPRGVAEAFF.

The rearrangement joins TRBV18 to TRBJ1-2; 7 nucleotides align to TRBD1. The CDR3 consists of 15 residues. The germline V gene has CDR1 KGHSH and CDR2 LQKENI. Trimming at V came to 4 bases and at J to 4 bases, leaving 9 bases not matched to a gene. Here the CDR3 reads CASSLSRDSFYGYTF. The CDR3, as DNA: TGTGCCAGCTCACTCTCCCGGGACAGCTTCTATGGCTACACCTTC.

The rearrangement links TRBV3-1 (or the pseudogene TRBV3-2) to TRBJ1-1, with a tentative D call TRBD1 (6 bases). Trimming left V 1 base short and J 4 bases short, with 13 bases between. CDR1 is LGHDT and CDR2 is YNNKEL in the germline V gene (reference sequence). This CDR3 is 15 amino acids long. The CDR3 region has the DNA TGTGCCAGCAGCCAAGCCGCAAAGGGGGGCACTGAAGCTTTCTTT. Its protein is CASSQAAKGGTEAFF.

J is TRBJ1-1 and V is TRBV29-1; 8 bases align to TRBD1. Trimming removed 5 bases from V and 0 bases from J; junction bases left unmatched: 2. The CDR3 is made up of 13 amino acids. Germline CDR1 and CDR2: SQVTM and ANQGSEA. The CDR3 reads CSVRDRMNTEAFF. Written as DNA, the CDR3 is TGCAGCGTTAGGGACAGGATGAACACTGAAGCTTTCTTT. The variable domain in full, with the rest retrieved from reference TRBV29-1 and TRBJ1-1, is SAVISQKPSRDICQRGTSLTIQCQVDSQVTMMFWYRQQPGQSLTLIATANQGSEATYESGFVIDKFPISRPNLTFSTLTVSNMSPEDSSIYLCSVRDRMNTEAFFGQGTRLTVV.

The V and J genes are TRBV19 and TRBJ2-1; D might be TRBD2 (9 bases). The CDR3 runs to 17 residues. Germline V lookup: CDR1 LNHDA, CDR2 SQIVND (reference sequence). The V end was cut by 0 bases, the J end by 9 bases, with 21 bases between. CDR3 nucleotide sequence: TGTGCCAGTAGTATAGATAAAAGAAGCGGGGGGACAGGTGAGCAGTTCTTC. Translating gives CASSIDKRSGGTGEQFF.

The chain joins TRBV5-4 to TRBJ1-1; D call uncertain. Between the trimmed V and J ends, which lost 0 bases and 0 bases, there was a span of 6 bases. Germline CDR1 is SGHNT and CDR2 is YYREEE (reference sequence). The CDR3 consists of 14 residues. CDR3 nucleotides: TGTGCCAGCAGCTTGGCCGGAATGAACACTGAAGCTTTCTTT. It yields the protein CASSLAGMNTEAFF.

The V and J genes are TRBV5-1 and TRBJ1-2; 8 nucleotides line up with TRBD1. This CDR3 has 15 amino acids. The germline V gene encodes CDR1 SGHRS and CDR2 YFSETQ. Unmatched junction bases numbered 4, after V lost 0 bases and J lost 3 bases. The CDR3 nucleotides read TGCGCCAGCAGCTTGGACCCAGGGGGCGACTATGGCTACACCTTC. The encoded protein is CASSLDPGGDYGYTF.

The CDR3 region is CAISVPGAGYTF. CDR3 in DNA: TGTGCCATCAGTGTCCCTGGGGCTGGCTACACCTTC. The chain is built from TRBV10-3 and TRBJ1-2; tentative D call: TRBD1 (5 bases). CDR1 ENHRY and CDR2 SYGVKD come from the germline V gene. Deletions cut 4 bases from V and 7 bases from J, with 10 bases between. This CDR3 comprises 12 residues.

J is TRBJ2-1 and V is TRBV10-3; D gene unclear. The length of the CDR3 is 15 residues. Germline V gene sequence: CDR1 ENHRY, CDR2 SYGVKD. Trimming left V 10 bases short and J 4 bases short, with 20 bases between. CDR3 residues: CATEKSETGYNEQFF. The CDR3 DNA is TGTGCCACCGAAAAAAGCGAGACTGGATACAATGAGCAGTTCTTC.

This clone came up once. This chain connects TRBV28 to TRBJ1-1, with D hard to call. CDR1 MDHEN and CDR2 SYDVKM come from the germline V gene. This CDR3 has 13 amino acids. The V end was cut by 7 bases, the J end by 10 bases, with 19 bases between. CDR3 coding DNA: TGTGCCAGCACCGGGTCCCCCCAGCTGGGAGCTTTCTTT. Amino acid sequence: CASTGSPQLGAFF.

The chain uses TRBV29-1 and TRBJ1-2, with 8 bases lining up with TRBD1. CDR1 is SQVTM, CDR2 ANQGSEA, per germline. The CDR3 is made up of 15 amino acids. J lost 3 bases, V lost 5 bases, and 11 bases had no gene match. CDR3 DNA sequence: TGCAGCGTTCCTTACGGTGAGACAGGGGACTATGGCTACACCTTC. Translation: CSVPYGETGDYGYTF.

The genes are TRBV6-5 and TRBJ2-1; possibly TRBD1 for D (6 bases). Germline CDR1 and CDR2: MNHEY and SVGAGI. This CDR3 has 16 amino acids. V gave up 4 bases and J gave up 12 bases, with 25 bases separating them. In nucleotides, the CDR3 is TGTGCCAGCAGTTCCAACGTCCAGGGGCTCGTCGTTCGGCAGTTCTTC. Amino acids: CASSSNVQGLVVRQFF.

The chain recombines TRBV7-4 with TRBJ1-4; the D is unclear. Germline V lookup: CDR1 SGHVT, CDR2 SQSDAQ. V was shortened by 4 bases and J by 0 bases, with 18 bases between the two germline ends. The CDR3 is made up of 18 amino acids. The CDR3 DNA reads TGTGCCAGCAGCTCATACGACATCGAGACCGCAACTAATGAAAAACTGTTTTTT. It specifies CASSSYDIETATNEKLFF.

The sample holds a few counts of this clone. The V and J genes are TRBV25-1 and TRBJ2-7, with TRBD1 as a possible D gene (6 bases). CDR1 is MGHDK, CDR2 SYGVNS, per germline. V lost 3 bases and J lost 2, with 11 bases in between. The CDR3 length is 14 residues. The DNA for the CDR3 is TGTGCCAGCAGTGATCAGGGGCAAACCTACGAGCAGTACTTC. This gives the protein CASSDQGQTYEQYF.

The chain recombines TRBV5-1 with TRBJ2-1, with 7 bases matching TRBD2. The V gene end was trimmed by 4 bases and the J gene end by 6 bases; junction bases not matched to a gene: 7. The CDR3 consists of 14 residues. Germline assignment: CDR1 SGHRS and CDR2 YFSETQ. CDR3 sequence reads: CASSETGGGNEQFF. In DNA, the CDR3 is TGCGCCAGCAGCGAAACGGGGGGTGGCAATGAGCAGTTCTTC.

The rearrangement uses TRBV2 and TRBJ2-2, with 8 positions matching TRBD2. Trimming took 7 bases from V and 5 from J; bases not matched to a gene: 6. Germline V lookup: CDR1 SNHLY, CDR2 FYNNEI. CDR3 length equals 14 residues. The CDR3 spells CASNGLAGTGELFF. DNA of the CDR3: TGTGCCAGCAACGGACTAGCCGGGACCGGGGAGCTGTTTTTT. The variable domain in full, completed from reference TRBV2 and TRBJ2-2, reads EPEVTQTPSHQVTQMGQEVILRCVPISNHLYFYWYRQILGQKVEFLVSFYNNEISEKSEIFDDQFSVERPDGSNFTLKIRSTKLEDSAMYFCASNGLAGTGELFFGEGSRLTVL.

V is TRBV11-2 and J is TRBJ1-1; D is uncertain. Deletions cut 2 bases from V and 0 bases from J, with 10 bases between. CDR3 size: 15 residues. Per the germline V gene, CDR1 is SGHAT and CDR2 is FQNNGV. DNA for the CDR3: TGTGCCAGCAGCTTAATGGGCCATCTGAACACTGAAGCTTTCTTT. This codes for CASSLMGHLNTEAFF.

This chain connects TRBV2 to TRBJ2-2; the D gene is possibly TRBD2 (6 bases). The germline CDR1 and CDR2 sequences are SNHLY and FYNNEI. This CDR3 is 14 amino acids long. V lost 6 bases to trimming and J lost 3 bases, with 11 bases between them. The CDR3 DNA reads as TGTGCCAGCAGGAGGACGGGGGACACCGGGGAGCTGTTTTTT. It specifies CASRRTGDTGELFF. The full variable domain, with the rest looked up from reference TRBV2 and TRBJ2-2, is EPEVTQTPSHQVTQMGQEVILRCVPISNHLYFYWYRQILGQKVEFLVSFYNNEISEKSEIFDDQFSVERPDGSNFTLKIRSTKLEDSAMYFCASRRTGDTGELFFGEGSRLTVL.

The count of this clone is one. The chain carries TRBV7-2 and TRBJ1-2; 8 nucleotides match TRBD1. J was trimmed by 5 bases and V by 5 bases; bases with no gene match: 10. CDR3 length: 15 amino acids. The V gene's germline CDR1 is SGHTA and CDR2 FQGNSA. CDR3 protein: CASSQGWGQEYGYTF. The DNA of the CDR3 is TGTGCCAGCAGCCAGGGATGGGGACAGGAGTATGGCTACACCTTC.

The gene calls are TRBV19 and TRBJ1-2, with 7 bases aligning to TRBD1. The V gene's germline CDR1 is LNHDA and CDR2 SQIVND (reference sequence). The J segment lost 4 bases and the V segment lost 3 bases, leaving 8 bases of the junction unmatched. The CDR3 extends over 15 amino acids. CDR3 amino acids: CASSMFGQAGYGYTF. Here the CDR3 DNA reads TGTGCCAGTAGTATGTTTGGACAGGCTGGCTATGGCTACACCTTC.

J is TRBJ1-1 and V is TRBV2; 8 bases are shared with TRBD1. V was clipped by 10 bases and J by 2 bases; unmatched bases: 9. This CDR3 is 14 amino acids long. The V gene's germline CDR1 is SNHLY and CDR2 FYNNEI. CDR3 residues: CATQGARTNTEAFF. CDR3 bases: TGTGCCACCCAGGGGGCGCGAACTAACACTGAAGCTTTCTTT. Together with reference TRBV2 and TRBJ1-1, the CDR3 gives the full variable domain: EPEVTQTPSHQVTQMGQEVILRCVPISNHLYFYWYRQILGQKVEFLVSFYNNEISEKSEIFDDQFSVERPDGSNFTLKIRSTKLEDSAMYFCATQGARTNTEAFFGQGTRLTVV.